Below are 4 T cell receptor beta chains sequenced from a single sample in a study of CD8 T cells in Susac syndrome. RNA in amounts of roughly 0.45 to 1 ug was reverse transcribed with random hexamers. TCRdb redid the calling of the immunoSEQ multiplex PCR reads with MiXCR, one entry per CDR3 protein. The sample lists about 300,000 distinct CDR3 sequences, approximately 85% occurring once. Sequenced sample: CD8+ T cells from PBMCs. The receptors were sampled from a human donor with multiple sclerosis.

This chain joins TRBV18 and TRBJ2-7; TRBD2 matches at 10 bases. The CDR3 contains 15 residues. Germline CDR1 KGHSH, CDR2 LQKENI. With 5 bases clipped from V and 0 bases from J, the junction kept 4 bases outside the gene matches. The CDR3 protein is CASSSGLAFSYEQYF. As DNA, the CDR3 is TGTGCCAGCTCATCGGGACTAGCGTTCTCCTACGAGCAGTACTTC.

This clonotype was seen repeatedly, ten times or more. The rearrangement links TRBV7-9 to TRBJ2-1; D may match TRBD1 or TRBD2 (6 bases each). V lost 11 bases and J 2 bases, leaving 22 bases between the germline ends. The CDR3 spans 16 residues. Germline CDR1 and CDR2: SEHNR and FQNEAQ (reference sequence). In DNA, the CDR3 is TGTGCCGGCAAGGGGTCGGGGGACAACCCCTACAATGAGCAGTTCTTC. It encodes CAGKGSGDNPYNEQFF. Full variable domain (outside the CDR3, taken from reference TRBV7-9 and TRBJ2-1): DTGVSQNPRHKITKRGQNVTFRCDPISEHNRLYWYRQTLGQGPEFLTYFQNEAQLEKSRLLSDRFSAERPKGSFSTLEIQRTEQGDSAMYLCAGKGSGDNPYNEQFFGPGTRLTVL.

The CDR3 region is CASSIDPGSYGYTF. CDR3 DNA sequence: TGTGCCAGTAGTATAGACCCAGGGAGCTATGGCTACACCTTC. This sequence joins TRBV19 and TRBJ1-2, with D maybe TRBD1 (5 bases). There are 14 residues in the CDR3. V lost 0 bases and J lost 4, with 9 bases in between. Germline assignment: CDR1 LNHDA and CDR2 SQIVND (reference sequence).

This clonotype was observed once. The rearrangement joins TRBV20-1 to TRBJ2-7, with 13 bases aligning to TRBD2. This CDR3 has 21 amino acids. Germline V lookup: CDR1 DFQATT, CDR2 SNEGSKA (reference sequence). Trimming took 0 bases from V and 3 from J; bases not matched to a gene: 20. The CDR3 region has the DNA TGCAGTGCTAGAGATAGAGCCACTAGCGGGAGGGTGCGGGCGCCGATCTACGAGCAGTACTTC. It encodes CSARDRATSGRVRAPIYEQYF.